These 25 T cell receptor beta chains were all obtained from the same sample, sequenced in a study of response to subunit inactivated influenza vaccine. Each CDR3 protein is one row after TCRdb ran MiXCR on the RT-PCR reads. The sample has approximately 490,000 distinct CDR3 sequences, roughly 7.9% seen once; the top ten hold around 13%. The specimen comprised PBMCs from blood, sampled roughly 24 months after vaccination. Source of these receptors: a man aged 45 to 75 who received an inactivated influenza vaccine.

In its sample, this clonotype was seen a few times. V and J are TRBV6-2 or TRBV6-3 and TRBJ2-3, with 7 bases identical to TRBD1. In germline, CDR1 is MNHEY, CDR2 SVGEGT. The CDR3 runs 15 residues. Trimming removed 3 bases from V and 6 bases from J; junction bases left unmatched: 9. The CDR3 sequence: CASSYRGTEADTQYF. The CDR3 DNA reads TGTGCCAGCAGTTATCGAGGGACAGAAGCCGATACGCAGTATTTT.

This clonotype turned up a few times. The rearrangement joins TRBV15 to TRBJ1-2; 7 nucleotides agree with TRBD1. The V and J ends lost 0 bases and 2 bases, in that order; junction bases with no gene match: 9. The germline CDR1 and CDR2 sequences are LNHNV and YYDKDF (reference sequence). The CDR3 loop spans 17 amino acids. The CDR3 DNA is TGTGCCACCAGCAGAGATAGGGGGACAGCCAGAAACTATGGCTACACCTTC. Amino acid sequence: CATSRDRGTARNYGYTF.

This clonotype has ten or more counts. V gene TRBV5-1 combines with J gene TRBJ2-6; the match to TRBD2 covers 7 bases. CDR1 is SGHRS, CDR2 YFSETQ, per germline. V shed 6 bases, J shed 0 bases, and the junction held 6 bases outside the gene matches. CDR3 size: 16 residues. The CDR3 loop is CASTGGILSGANVLTF. CDR3 coding DNA: TGCGCCAGCACCGGGGGGATACTCTCTGGGGCCAACGTCCTGACTTTC. The whole variable domain, remainder taken from reference TRBV5-1 and TRBJ2-6, is KAGVTQTPRYLIKTRGQQVTLSCSPISGHRSVSWYQQTPGQGLQFLFEYFSETQRNKGNFPGRFSGRQFSNSRSEMNVSTLELGDSALYLCASTGGILSGANVLTFGAGSRLTVL.

The chain has TRBV6-1 and TRBJ2-1, with D possibly being TRBD2 (6 bases). The CDR3 covers 15 residues. V was cut by 5 bases and J by 9 bases, with 20 bases left in between. The germline CDR1 and CDR2 sequences are MNHNS and SASEGT. The CDR3: CASSPSAPVGGEQFF. CDR3 coding DNA: TGTGCCAGCAGTCCATCGGCCCCGGTGGGGGGTGAGCAGTTCTTC.

This clonotype was detected a few times. The chain carries TRBV29-1 and TRBJ1-2; no clear D. The CDR3 covers 14 residues. V lost 2 bases to trimming and J lost 3 bases, with 13 bases between them. Germline V gives CDR1 SQVTM, CDR2 ANQGSEA. CDR3 nucleotides: TGCAGCGTTGAACCCCAGCGTGTTTACTATGGCTACACCTTC. Its protein is CSVEPQRVYYGYTF.

This clonotype was counted between two and nine times. The chain links TRBV28 to TRBJ2-2; perhaps TRBD2 as D (5 bases). CDR1 MDHEN and CDR2 SYDVKM come from the germline V gene. V gave up 1 base and J gave up 6 bases, with 12 bases separating them. This CDR3 spans 15 amino acids. The CDR3: CASSLFYGGAGELFF. CDR3 coding DNA: TGTGCCAGCAGTTTATTCTACGGAGGAGCCGGGGAGCTGTTTTTT. The whole variable domain, filled in from reference TRBV28 and TRBJ2-2, reads DVKVTQSSRYLVKRTGEKVFLECVQDMDHENMFWYRQDPGLGLRLIYFSYDVKMKEKGDIPEGYSVSREKKERFSLILESASTNQTSMYLCASSLFYGGAGELFFGEGSRLTVL.

In its sample, this clonotype was seen a few times. This chain uses TRBV15 with TRBJ1-4; D might be TRBD1 (5 bases). Germline V CDR1 and CDR2: LNHNV, YYDKDF (reference sequence). Trimming shortened V by 5 bases and J by 8 bases, and 12 bases separated the two germline ends. This CDR3 has 13 residues. The CDR3 sequence: CATSPTGGEKLFF. In nucleotides, the CDR3 is TGTGCCACCAGCCCCACGGGGGGAGAAAAACTGTTTTTT.

The rearrangement joins TRBV5-1 to TRBJ1-1; 9 bases agree with TRBD1. This CDR3 spans 14 amino acids. Looked up from germline, CDR1 is SGHRS and CDR2 is YFSETQ. V was clipped by 4 bases and J by 10 bases; unmatched bases: 11. As DNA, the CDR3 is TGCGCCAGCAGCGGGACAGGGTCTATCCGAAGAGCTTTCTTT. Translation: CASSGTGSIRRAFF.

This clonotype was recorded at least ten times. The chain carries TRBV15 and TRBJ2-1; D is unclear. This CDR3 has 16 residues. Per germline, CDR1 LNHNV and CDR2 YYDKDF (reference sequence). V lost 0 bases to trimming and J lost 0 bases, with 9 bases between them. This CDR3 is CATSRDWMSSYNEQFF. CDR3 bases: TGTGCCACCAGCAGAGATTGGATGAGCTCCTACAATGAGCAGTTCTTC.

The chain couples TRBV12-3 or TRBV12-4 to TRBJ1-6; TRBD1 agrees at 8 bases. The V gene end was trimmed by 5 bases and the J gene end by 9 bases; junction bases not matched to a gene: 15. The CDR3 has 17 amino acids. CDR3: CASSISYGQGIGSPLHF. The CDR3 bases are TGTGCCAGCAGTATCTCTTACGGACAGGGTATCGGTTCACCCCTCCACTTT.

J is TRBJ2-1 and V is TRBV7-2; 9 nucleotides line up with TRBD2. Germline trimming cut 5 bases from V and 8 bases from J; bases unmatched to any gene: 7. The CDR3 is 14 amino acids. CDR1 and CDR2 (germline): SGHTA, FQGNSA. The CDR3 loop reads CASSPPGLAYEQFF. In nucleotides, the CDR3 is TGTGCCAGCAGCCCCCCGGGACTAGCCTATGAGCAGTTCTTC.

This clonotype has more than one count but fewer than ten. The chain combines TRBV18 with TRBJ2-2; 7 bases are shared with TRBD1. CDR1 and CDR2 (germline): KGHSH, LQKENI. The CDR3 consists of 15 residues. V lost 2 bases, J lost 7 bases, and 7 bases stayed unmatched. The CDR3 bases are TGTGCCAGCTCACCAGAAGAACAGGGGATCGGGGAGCTGTTTTTT. It codes for CASSPEEQGIGELFF. Looking up the rest from reference TRBV18 and TRBJ2-2 gives the full variable domain: NAGVMQNPRHLVRRRGQEARLRCSPMKGHSHVYWYRQLPEEGLKFMVYLQKENIIDESGMPKERFSAEFPKEGPSILRIQQVVRGDSAAYFCASSPEEQGIGELFFGEGSRLTVL.

In this sample, this clonotype turned up a few times. V is TRBV7-7 and J is TRBJ2-1; D gene ambiguous. CDR3 length: 13 residues. V was cut by 5 bases and J by 9 bases, with 14 bases left in between. Germline CDR1 and CDR2: SSHAT and FNYEAQ (reference sequence). CDR3 residues: CASSPLISGEQFF. The DNA for the CDR3 is TGTGCCAGCAGCCCCCTGATTTCTGGTGAGCAGTTCTTC.

Only a few counts were recorded for this clonotype. V usage is TRBV20-1 and J usage is TRBJ1-2; D may be TRBD1 (6 bases). Germline V gene lookup returns CDR1 DFQATT and CDR2 SNEGSKA (reference sequence). The CDR3 has 13 amino acids. The germline V and J ends were trimmed by 3 bases and 4 bases, with 12 bases remaining between them. This chain's CDR3 is CSASEGGAYGYTF. The CDR3 bases are TGCAGTGCTAGTGAGGGGGGGGCCTATGGCTACACCTTC.

This clonotype was counted ten times or more. The V and J genes are TRBV6-5 and TRBJ1-2, with 7 nucleotides matching TRBD1. V was clipped by 6 bases and J by 6 bases; unmatched bases: 4. CDR3 size: 12 residues. Germline V gives CDR1 MNHEY, CDR2 SVGAGI. The CDR3 coding sequence is TGTGCCAGCAGAGGGGGCTGGAATGGCTACACCTTC. This gives the protein CASRGGWNGYTF.

There are a few counts of this clonotype. V is TRBV29-1 and J is TRBJ2-3, with 8 bases fitting TRBD1. The CDR3 sequence is 13 residues long. The ends lost 5 bases at V and 3 bases at J; junction bases unmatched: 4. The germline CDR1 and CDR2 sequences are SQVTM and ANQGSEA. The CDR3 DNA reads as TGCAGCGTTTCGGGACAGGTAACAGATACGCAGTATTTT. Translated: CSVSGQVTDTQYF.

This chain joins TRBV4-1 and TRBJ1-2; D unclear. V lost 4 bases to trimming and J lost 10 bases, with 25 bases between them. Germline V gene data show CDR1 as MGHRA and CDR2 as YSYEKL. CDR3 length equals 16 residues. The CDR3 loop reads CASSPSFGDRTSYYTF. The DNA of the CDR3 is TGCGCCAGCAGCCCTTCGTTCGGGGATAGGACTAGTTACTACACCTTC.

This clonotype was detected ten times or more. This chain uses TRBV10-3 with TRBJ1-5; D may be TRBD1 (5 bases). Germline V gene sequence: CDR1 ENHRY, CDR2 SYGVKD. The CDR3 sequence is 16 residues long. Trimming shortened V by 2 bases and J by 1 base, and 12 bases separated the two germline ends. The CDR3 loop is CAISEGVGASNQPQHF. For the CDR3, the DNA is TGTGCCATCAGTGAGGGGGTCGGGGCCAGCAATCAGCCCCAGCATTTT.

The genes are TRBV20-1 and TRBJ2-7, with a tentative D call TRBD1 (5 bases). Germline-derived CDR1 and CDR2 are DFQATT and SNEGSKA (reference sequence). The CDR3 has 11 amino acids. The CDR3 reads CIAGNAYEQYF. The CDR3 DNA follows: TGCATCGCAGGGAACGCCTACGAGCAGTACTTC.

This clonotype occurred many times. The chain uses TRBV6-1 and TRBJ1-1, with TRBD1 as a possible D gene (6 bases). The V gene lost 3 bases and the J gene lost 4 bases, with 15 bases spanning the gap. The CDR3 loop spans 15 amino acids. CDR1 and CDR2 (germline): MNHNS, SASEGT. This CDR3 is CASSEPQGKGTEAFF. The CDR3 DNA is TGTGCCAGCAGTGAGCCCCAGGGGAAGGGCACTGAAGCTTTCTTT.

This clonotype was seen at least ten times. The V call is TRBV25-1, the J call TRBJ1-6; D is unclear. V was pared by 7 bases and J by 9 bases, with 13 bases between. CDR1 and CDR2 (germline): MGHDK, SYGVNS. The CDR3 runs 13 residues. The CDR3 nucleotides are TGTGCCAGCAACGCGAGAGTTGGTTCACCCCTCCACTTT. Amino acid sequence: CASNARVGSPLHF.

The chain carries TRBV5-1 and TRBJ2-3, with D possibly being TRBD1 (6 bases). Per germline, CDR1 SGHRS and CDR2 YFSETQ. The CDR3 consists of 16 residues. Trimming pared 2 bases from V and 3 bases from J, leaving 16 bases between. The CDR3 here is CASSLGTGFETDTQYF. The DNA of the CDR3 is TGCGCCAGCAGCTTAGGAACAGGGTTCGAAACAGATACGCAGTATTTT.

This chain links TRBV9 with TRBJ2-1; 9 bases line up with TRBD2. The CDR3 spans 16 residues. J was trimmed by 6 bases and V by 4 bases; bases with no gene match: 11. CDR1 and CDR2 from the germline V gene are SGDLS and YYNGEE. CDR3 in DNA: TGTGCCAGCAGCTCCCCGTTAGCGGGAGTTCGCAATGAGCAGTTCTTC. Its translation: CASSSPLAGVRNEQFF.

At least ten counts were recorded for this clonotype. The chain carries TRBV14 and TRBJ2-3; a possible D gene is TRBD2 (5 bases). The CDR3 loop spans 16 amino acids. V lost 4 bases and J lost 2, with 16 bases in between. Looked up from germline, CDR1 is SGHDN and CDR2 is FVKESK. The chain's CDR3 is CASSPKGDYYTDTQYF. As DNA, the CDR3 is TGTGCCAGCAGCCCGAAGGGAGACTACTACACAGATACGCAGTATTTT.

This chain uses TRBV6-2 or TRBV6-3 with TRBJ1-4; TRBD1 is a possible D gene (6 bases). CDR1 is MNHEY and CDR2 is SVGEGT in the germline V gene. CDR3 length: 17 amino acids. Trimming removed 2 bases from V and 5 bases from J, with 18 bases in between. The CDR3, as DNA: TGTGCCAGCAGTTACAACCGAATCGACAGGAACAATGAAAAACTGTTTTTT. Protein: CASSYNRIDRNNEKLFF.